This TCR beta chain was sequenced during a study of cytomegalovirus exposure and HLA in healthy donors. Donors were drawn from the roughly 110-subject validation cohort, separate from the roughly 700-subject first cohort. Profiling relied on immunoSEQ multiplex PCR, and the TCRdb table lists in-frame clones only, not all of them. The sample carries 250,000 to 350,000 clones, approximately 90% recorded once. Study findings and constraints: The study flagged some 170 TCR beta chains as cytomegalovirus-associated. Subsequent analysis found a tendency for first-cohort TCR clusters to co-occur within the 120 or so validation repertoires. The classifier reportedly diagnosed cytomegalovirus status with high specificity and sensitivity.

Details on this clone: Its specificity is not known.

This sequence originates from a woman aged 18-29 years in good health and CMV-seronegative. Sequencing was done on a sample of PBMCs.

In nucleotides, the CDR3 is TGCACCAGCAGCCAGCCGGGGACTAGCGGGAAGAATACCTACGAGCAGTACTTC. Its translation is CTSSQPGTSGKNTYEQYF. This rearrangement joins TRBV1 to TRBJ2-7; TRBD2, the D gene given by the table, was not confirmed from the DNA. TRBV1 is shown as a pseudogene. The CDR3 totals 18 residues.